Listed below are T cell receptor beta chains from one sample, sequenced in a study of blood T cell repertoires in COVID-19. Profiling relied on immunoSEQ multiplex PCR, and the TCRdb table lists in-frame clones only, not all of them. This table holds about 260,000 clones, approximately 88% found once. The source material was peripheral blood. The origin of the receptors is a woman in her 70s with COVID-19, enrolled during active disease. Both conserved end residues are part of each CDR3. Each record gives: V gene, D gene, J gene, clone size, CDR3 protein, CDR3 DNA. The D gene is left open where the match is weak. A row's size may be missing; if present it is once, few, many or a size class.

v_call: TRBV20-1; d_call: -; j_call: TRBJ2-7; clone_size: -; cdr3_aa: CSASSGTEQYF; cdr3_nt: TGCAGTGCCTCGTCAGGAACCGAGCAGTACTTC
v_call: TRBV12-3/TRBV12-4; d_call: -; j_call: TRBJ2-1; clone_size: -; cdr3_aa: CASRAVDEQFF; cdr3_nt: TGTGCCAGCAGAGCCGTGGATGAGCAGTTCTTC
v_call: TRBV20-1; d_call: -; j_call: TRBJ2-7; clone_size: -; cdr3_aa: CSASSRDIAYEQYF; cdr3_nt: TGCAGTGCTAGTTCCCGTGACATTGCCTACGAGCAGTACTTC
v_call: TRBV9; d_call: TRBD2; j_call: TRBJ2-7; clone_size: -; cdr3_aa: CASSVAIGPGLAGETYEQYF; cdr3_nt: TGTGCCAGCAGCGTAGCGATTGGACCGGGACTAGCGGGAGAAACCTACGAGCAGTACTTC
v_call: TRBV19; d_call: TRBD1; j_call: TRBJ1-5; clone_size: -; cdr3_aa: CASTEGSQGQAFGQPQHF; cdr3_nt: TGTGCCAGTACCGAGGGATCTCAGGGACAGGCTTTTGGTCAGCCCCAGCATTTT
v_call: TRBV10-3; d_call: -; j_call: TRBJ1-1; clone_size: -; cdr3_aa: CAISDTRFRDLSEAFF; cdr3_nt: TGTGCCATCAGTGACACCCGCTTCAGGGATTTGTCTGAAGCTTTCTTT
v_call: TRBV5-1; d_call: TRBD1; j_call: TRBJ2-5; clone_size: -; cdr3_aa: CASSPGQGEETQYF; cdr3_nt: TGCGCCAGCAGTCCCGGACAGGGAGAAGAGACCCAGTACTTC
v_call: TRBV5-1; d_call: -; j_call: TRBJ2-3; clone_size: few; cdr3_aa: CASSSFYLRNTQYF; cdr3_nt: TGCGCCAGCAGCTCGTTTTACCTGAGAAATACGCAGTATTTT
v_call: TRBV19; d_call: -; j_call: TRBJ1-5; clone_size: -; cdr3_aa: CASSVGQGIRNQPQHF; cdr3_nt: TGTGCCAGTAGTGTCGGTCAGGGGATAAGGAATCAGCCCCAGCATTTT
v_call: TRBV18; d_call: TRBD1; j_call: TRBJ1-3; clone_size: -; cdr3_aa: CASSPDNRGGNTIYF; cdr3_nt: TGTGCCAGCTCACCGGACAACAGGGGAGGAAACACCATATATTTT
v_call: TRBV18; d_call: -; j_call: TRBJ1-3; clone_size: -; cdr3_aa: CASSPPGRAGNTIYF; cdr3_nt: TGTGCCAGCTCACCACCGGGCAGGGCTGGAAACACCATATATTTT
v_call: TRBV19; d_call: -; j_call: TRBJ1-1; clone_size: -; cdr3_aa: CASSHWRSNTEAFF; cdr3_nt: TGTGCCAGTAGTCACTGGAGGTCAAACACTGAAGCTTTCTTT
v_call: TRBV27; d_call: TRBD2; j_call: TRBJ2-5; clone_size: -; cdr3_aa: CASSLGFRLAGTYQETQYF; cdr3_nt: TGTGCCAGCAGTTTAGGATTTAGACTAGCGGGAACTTACCAAGAGACCCAGTACTTC
v_call: TRBV9; d_call: TRBD2; j_call: TRBJ2-1; clone_size: -; cdr3_aa: CASTSGGGRSYNEQFF; cdr3_nt: TGTGCCAGCACTAGCGGGGGAGGGCGGTCCTACAATGAGCAGTTCTTC
v_call: TRBV6-7; d_call: -; j_call: TRBJ1-4; clone_size: -; cdr3_aa: CASSFCPGVGANEKLFF; cdr3_nt: TGTGCCAGCAGTTTCTGTCCCGGGGTCGGGGCTAATGAAAAACTGTTTTTT
v_call: TRBV20-1; d_call: -; j_call: TRBJ2-1; clone_size: -; cdr3_aa: CSASSGPPYNEQFF; cdr3_nt: TGCAGTGCTAGTAGCGGACCCCCTTACAATGAGCAGTTCTTC
v_call: TRBV6-5; d_call: -; j_call: TRBJ1-5; clone_size: once; cdr3_aa: CASSRESNQPQHF; cdr3_nt: TGTGCCAGCAGTAGGGAGAGCAATCAGCCCCAGCATTTT
v_call: TRBV28; d_call: -; j_call: TRBJ2-3; clone_size: -; cdr3_aa: CASSFRGLNTDTQYF; cdr3_nt: TGTGCCAGCAGTTTTAGGGGGTTGAACACAGATACGCAGTATTTT
v_call: TRBV3-1/TRBV3-2; d_call: TRBD2; j_call: TRBJ2-1; clone_size: few; cdr3_aa: CASSQDKGLAGEGEQFF; cdr3_nt: TGTGCCAGCAGCCAAGATAAGGGACTAGCGGGAGAAGGTGAGCAGTTCTTC
v_call: TRBV6-5; d_call: -; j_call: TRBJ1-1; clone_size: -; cdr3_aa: CASRSAGATEAFF; cdr3_nt: TGTGCCAGCAGGTCGGCTGGGGCCACTGAAGCTTTCTTT
v_call: TRBV7-9; d_call: TRBD2; j_call: TRBJ2-7; clone_size: -; cdr3_aa: CASSSTSGRGYEQYF; cdr3_nt: TGTGCCAGCAGCTCAACTAGCGGGAGAGGTTACGAGCAGTACTTC
v_call: TRBV10-3; d_call: -; j_call: TRBJ1-1; clone_size: -; cdr3_aa: CAISDVRRNTEAFF; cdr3_nt: TGTGCCATCAGTGATGTCAGGCGTAACACTGAAGCTTTCTTT
v_call: TRBV28; d_call: -; j_call: TRBJ1-1; clone_size: -; cdr3_aa: CASSPTDILLNTEAFF; cdr3_nt: TGTGCCAGCAGTCCGACAGACATATTATTGAACACTGAAGCTTTCTTT
v_call: TRBV6-6; d_call: -; j_call: TRBJ1-2; clone_size: -; cdr3_aa: CASRHPQVLMSNYTF; cdr3_nt: TGTGCCAGCAGACACCCACAGGTGCTAATGTCGAACTACACCTTC
v_call: TRBV19; d_call: TRBD2; j_call: TRBJ2-5; clone_size: -; cdr3_aa: CASSLGTSGATGTQYF; cdr3_nt: TGTGCCAGTAGTCTCGGGACTAGCGGGGCCACAGGGACCCAGTACTTC
v_call: TRBV7-9; d_call: TRBD1; j_call: TRBJ2-6; clone_size: -; cdr3_aa: CASSKTGSGANVLTF; cdr3_nt: TGTGCCAGCAGCAAGACAGGGTCCGGGGCCAACGTCCTGACTTTC
v_call: TRBV7-8; d_call: -; j_call: TRBJ2-7; clone_size: -; cdr3_aa: CASSFRQGRSYEQYF; cdr3_nt: TGTGCCAGCAGCTTCAGGCAGGGCCGCTCCTACGAGCAGTACTTC
v_call: TRBV30; d_call: -; j_call: TRBJ1-6; clone_size: once; cdr3_aa: CAWGGRADSPLHF; cdr3_nt: TGTGCCTGGGGGGGCAGGGCCGATTCACCCCTCCACTTT
v_call: TRBV28; d_call: -; j_call: TRBJ1-2; clone_size: -; cdr3_aa: CASSPPRGFYTF; cdr3_nt: TGTGCCAGCAGTCCCCCTCGCGGGTTTTACACCTTC
v_call: TRBV28; d_call: -; j_call: TRBJ1-2; clone_size: -; cdr3_aa: CASSYQGLGYTF; cdr3_nt: TGTGCCAGCAGTTATCAGGGGCTTGGCTACACCTTC
v_call: TRBV7-7; d_call: TRBD2; j_call: TRBJ2-2; clone_size: -; cdr3_aa: CASSLLAGGAGELFF; cdr3_nt: TGTGCTAGCAGCCTGCTAGCGGGAGGAGCCGGGGAGCTGTTTTTT
v_call: TRBV27; d_call: TRBD2; j_call: TRBJ2-7; clone_size: -; cdr3_aa: CASSQPGLADYEQYF; cdr3_nt: TGTGCCAGCAGCCAACCGGGACTAGCGGACTACGAGCAGTACTTC
v_call: TRBV5-1; d_call: TRBD1; j_call: TRBJ1-2; clone_size: -; cdr3_aa: CASSRQGGYYGYTF; cdr3_nt: TGCGCCAGCAGCCGACAGGGGGGGTACTATGGCTACACCTTC
v_call: TRBV7-2; d_call: -; j_call: TRBJ1-1; clone_size: -; cdr3_aa: CASSLGGDAPAFF; cdr3_nt: TGTGCCAGCAGCTTAGGCGGGGACGCCCCAGCTTTCTTT
v_call: TRBV27; d_call: -; j_call: TRBJ1-5; clone_size: -; cdr3_aa: CASSFRGRNQPQHF; cdr3_nt: TGTGCCAGCAGTTTCCGAGGGAGAAATCAGCCCCAGCATTTT
v_call: TRBV9; d_call: -; j_call: TRBJ1-3; clone_size: once; cdr3_aa: CASSVMSGAGNTIYF; cdr3_nt: TGTGCCAGCAGCGTAATGTCAGGCGCTGGAAACACCATATATTTT
v_call: TRBV5-1; d_call: TRBD1; j_call: TRBJ1-4; clone_size: -; cdr3_aa: CASNRGAANEKLFF; cdr3_nt: TGCGCCAGCAACAGGGGTGCAGCTAATGAAAAACTGTTTTTT
v_call: TRBV18; d_call: TRBD1; j_call: TRBJ2-2; clone_size: -; cdr3_aa: CASSRREPRTGFTGELFF; cdr3_nt: TGTGCCAGCTCGCGACGCGAACCAAGGACAGGGTTCACCGGGGAGCTGTTTTTT
v_call: TRBV7-9; d_call: -; j_call: TRBJ1-2; clone_size: -; cdr3_aa: CASSLASSDYGYTF; cdr3_nt: TGTGCCAGCAGCTTAGCCTCGTCGGACTATGGCTACACCTTC
v_call: TRBV30; d_call: TRBD1; j_call: TRBJ1-1; clone_size: -; cdr3_aa: CAWRNTRQGNTEAFF; cdr3_nt: TGTGCCTGGAGGAACACTAGACAGGGAAACACTGAAGCTTTCTTT
v_call: TRBV10-2; d_call: TRBD2; j_call: TRBJ2-2; clone_size: -; cdr3_aa: CASRGLARRAGELFF; cdr3_nt: TGCGCCAGCAGGGGACTAGCGCGGCGAGCCGGGGAGCTGTTTTTT